The T cell receptor beta chain under discussion was sequenced for a study of OX40 agonist ivuxolimab in advanced cancers. In the study overall: While on treatment, patients had intravenous ivuxolimab at 0.01 to 10 mg/kg every 2 weeks. Overall study results and limits: Doses of 0.1 to 3.0 mg/kg were accompanied by clonal expansion of CD4+ and CD8+ blood T cells by week 6.

At cycle 4 day 1, cycle 7 day 1, and baseline, blood was sampled. Germline V lookup: CDR1 KGHSH, CDR2 LQKENI. Trimming shortened V by 0 bases and J by 4 bases, and 10 bases separated the two germline ends. The CDR3 totals 15 residues. Sequenced by immunoSEQ multiplex PCR; TCRdb stores in-frame clones only, minus some. Among 65,000 to 75,000 clones listed, 85% were seen once. Comments on this clone: Its target is not known.

The chain employs TRBV18 and TRBJ1-5; a weak D match, TRBD1 (6 bases). The sequence was obtained from an adult with an advanced solid tumor such as melanoma, head and neck, liver or kidney cancer. The material sequenced was CD4+ or CD8+ T cells sorted from blood, taken in a trial of the OX40 agonist ivuxolimab. CDR3 DNA sequence: TGTGCCAGCTCACCACCGGGGCAGGGGAATCAGCCCCAGCATTTT. Protein sequence: CASSPPGQGNQPQHF. The full variable domain, completed using reference TRBV18 and TRBJ1-5, is NAGVMQNPRHLVRRRGQEARLRCSPMKGHSHVYWYRQLPEEGLKFMVYLQKENIIDESGMPKERFSAEFPKEGPSILRIQQVVRGDSAAYFCASSPPGQGNQPQHFGDGTRLSIL.